The 30 T cell receptor beta chains listed next were all sequenced from one sample in a study of T cell responses to AZD1222 COVID-19 vaccine. Method: immunoSEQ multiplex PCR; TCRdb's copy keeps in-frame clones and lacks some. Of about 55,000 clones in the sample, roughly 85% were seen once. The sequencing here drew on peripheral blood, taken on day 0 of AZD1222 vaccination. The receptor source for this set is an adult in good health.

This chain links TRBV11-2 with TRBJ2-3, with TRBD2 matching 10 bases. The CDR3 is 19 amino acids. The J segment lost 4 bases and the V segment lost 4 bases, leaving 17 bases of the junction unmatched. The germline V gene encodes CDR1 SGHAT and CDR2 FQNNGV. CDR3: CASSWSGGASFPHSDTQYF. For the CDR3, the DNA is TGTGCCAGCAGCTGGAGCGGGGGGGCGTCTTTCCCACACTCAGATACGCAGTATTTT.

The chain employs TRBV4-3 and TRBJ2-1; D may be TRBD2 (7 bases). Germline CDR1 reads LGHNA; CDR2 reads YSLEER. The CDR3 totals 15 residues. V lost 0 bases and J 9 bases, leaving 15 bases between the germline ends. The CDR3 sequence is CASSQEGGRSGEQFF. The CDR3 nucleotides are TGCGCCAGCAGCCAAGAGGGGGGGCGGTCGGGTGAGCAGTTCTTC.

CDR3 nucleotide sequence: TGCGCCAGCAGCCAACAGGGGGACTATGGCTACACCTTC. Translation: CASSQQGDYGYTF. This sequence joins TRBV5-1 and TRBJ1-2; TRBD1 matches at 8 bases. The CDR3 extends over 13 amino acids. Germline trimming cut 4 bases from V and 3 bases from J; bases unmatched to any gene: 2. Germline V gene lookup returns CDR1 SGHRS and CDR2 YFSETQ. Looking up the rest from reference TRBV5-1 and TRBJ1-2 gives the full variable domain: KAGVTQTPRYLIKTRGQQVTLSCSPISGHRSVSWYQQTPGQGLQFLFEYFSETQRNKGNFPGRFSGRQFSNSRSEMNVSTLELGDSALYLCASSQQGDYGYTFGSGTRLTVV.

This chain links TRBV18 with TRBJ1-2; 8 positions agree with TRBD1. Germline loops: CDR1 KGHSH, CDR2 LQKENI. The CDR3 loop spans 14 amino acids. Trimming took 5 bases from V and 7 from J; bases not matched to a gene: 9. CDR3 DNA sequence: TGTGCCAGCTCATCGTTTGGACAGGGATTTGGCTACACCTTC. This encodes CASSSFGQGFGYTF. Full variable domain (missing parts from reference TRBV18 and TRBJ1-2): NAGVMQNPRHLVRRRGQEARLRCSPMKGHSHVYWYRQLPEEGLKFMVYLQKENIIDESGMPKERFSAEFPKEGPSILRIQQVVRGDSAAYFCASSSFGQGFGYTFGSGTRLTVV.

V and J are TRBV27 and TRBJ1-2; D gene ambiguous. The CDR3 consists of 13 residues. V was shortened by 2 bases and J by 2 bases, with 6 bases between the two germline ends. In germline, CDR1 is MNHEY, CDR2 SMNVEV (reference sequence). Here the CDR3 DNA reads TGTGCCAGCAGTTTAGGACTGAACTATGGCTACACCTTC. It codes for CASSLGLNYGYTF.

This chain uses TRBV5-5 with TRBJ2-7; D is tentatively TRBD1 or TRBD2 (5 bases each). Trimming stripped 1 base from V and 0 bases from J, with 20 bases between. The CDR3 is 18 residues long. The germline V gene has CDR1 SGHKS and CDR2 YYEKEE (reference sequence). The CDR3 reads CASSLYGSGTGSSYEQYF. The CDR3 nucleotides read TGTGCCAGCAGCTTGTACGGATCCGGGACGGGAAGCTCCTACGAGCAGTACTTC.

The V and J genes are TRBV7-9 and TRBJ2-2, with TRBD1 matching 7 bases. This CDR3 spans 14 amino acids. Looked up from germline, CDR1 is SEHNR and CDR2 is FQNEAQ (reference sequence). V was clipped by 4 bases and J by 7 bases; unmatched bases: 6. In DNA form, the CDR3 reads TGTGCCAGCAGCTCTACAGGGGTAGGCGGGGAGCTGTTTTTT. Its protein is CASSSTGVGGELFF.

The chain uses TRBV5-4 and TRBJ1-5; possibly TRBD1 for D (5 bases). The CDR3 is made up of 15 amino acids. Trimming pared 4 bases from V and 6 bases from J, leaving 17 bases between. Germline V lookup: CDR1 SGHNT, CDR2 YYREEE (reference sequence). This chain's CDR3 is CASSPGGGIGQPQHF. The CDR3 nucleotides read TGTGCCAGCAGCCCGGGGGGGGGAATAGGTCAGCCCCAGCATTTT.

The chain employs TRBV11-2 and TRBJ2-7; 7 bases are shared with TRBD1. This CDR3 contains 13 residues. V lost 4 bases and J lost 6; bases outside the gene matches: 6. Germline loops: CDR1 SGHAT, CDR2 FQNNGV. The CDR3 nucleotides are TGTGCCAGCAGCTCCGGGACAGTGGTCGAGCAGTACTTC. It codes for CASSSGTVVEQYF.

The rearrangement joins TRBV19 to TRBJ2-7; TRBD1 aligns across 7 bases. Germline V CDR1 and CDR2: LNHDA, SQIVND (reference sequence). This CDR3 has 14 amino acids. Trimming at V came to 6 bases and at J to 0 bases, leaving 5 bases not matched to a gene. CDR3 coding DNA: TGTGCCAGTAGAAGCAGGGGGAGCTCCTACGAGCAGTACTTC. It codes for CASRSRGSSYEQYF.

This chain links TRBV9 with TRBJ2-2; 8 bases line up with TRBD1. V shed 4 bases, J shed 0 bases, and the junction held 5 bases outside the gene matches. CDR1 SGDLS and CDR2 YYNGEE come from the germline V gene. The CDR3 has 16 amino acids. The CDR3 bases are TGTGCCAGCAGCTACACAGGGGGTTCGAACACCGGGGAGCTGTTTTTT. Translated: CASSYTGGSNTGELFF.

The chain joins TRBV29-1 to TRBJ2-7; TRBD1 or TRBD2 may be the D gene (6 bases each). CDR1 is SQVTM, CDR2 ANQGSEA, per germline. CDR3 length equals 12 residues. V dropped 6 bases and J dropped 7 bases, with 16 bases sitting between them. The CDR3, as DNA: TGCAGCGTCTCACAAGGGGGGTATGAGCAGTACTTC. Protein sequence: CSVSQGGYEQYF.

This chain connects TRBV9 to TRBJ1-5, with a weak D call TRBD1 (5 bases). This CDR3 has 15 amino acids. Germline lookup yields CDR1 SGDLS and CDR2 YYNGEE. V shed 4 bases and J shed 3 bases, with 14 bases lying between them. CDR3 DNA: TGTGCCAGCAGCCCAAGGGACGGAAACAATCAGCCCCAGCATTTT. This codes for CASSPRDGNNQPQHF.

The genes are TRBV27 and TRBJ1-5; D remains unclear. Trimming cost V 5 bases and J 5 bases, with 10 bases left between them. There are 13 residues in the CDR3. The V gene's germline CDR1 is MNHEY and CDR2 SMNVEV (reference sequence). CDR3 DNA sequence: TGTGCCAGCAGTCTCAACCGGTATCAGCCCCAGCATTTT. Its protein product is CASSLNRYQPQHF.

V is TRBV24-1 and J is TRBJ1-6; unclear D gene. CDR3 length equals 18 residues. Germline values: CDR1 KGHDR, CDR2 SFDVKD. V lost 3 bases and J lost 3, with 17 bases in between. The CDR3 DNA sequence: TGTGCCACCAGTGATCTAGGCCCGCAGGTATTCTATAATTCACCCCTCCACTTT. Translation gives CATSDLGPQVFYNSPLHF.

The chain uses TRBV6-2 or TRBV6-3 and TRBJ1-4; 7 nucleotides align to TRBD1. The CDR3 is 15 amino acids. In germline, CDR1 is MNHEY, CDR2 SVGEGT. With V trimmed by 6 bases and J by 2 bases, 6 bases remained unmatched. CDR3 protein: CASRPTGATNEKLFF. CDR3 nucleotide sequence: TGTGCCAGCAGGCCTACAGGGGCGACTAATGAAAAACTGTTTTTT.

J is TRBJ1-2 and V is TRBV14; 7 positions agree with TRBD1. Germline CDR1 is SGHDN and CDR2 is FVKESK. The CDR3 sequence is 20 residues long. V was pared by 0 bases and J by 1 base, with 17 bases of the junction left unmatched. The DNA for the CDR3 is TGTGCCAGCAGCCAAGACCCCTATAGAGTGAGGACAGGAAATAACTATGGCTACACCTTC. Residues: CASSQDPYRVRTGNNYGYTF. Using reference TRBV14 and TRBJ1-2 for the parts outside the CDR3, the full variable domain is EAGVTQFPSHSVIEKGQTVTLRCDPISGHDNLYWYRRVMGKEIKFLLHFVKESKQDESGMPNNRFLAERTGGTYSTLKVQPAELEDSGVYFCASSQDPYRVRTGNNYGYTFGSGTRLTVV.

V usage is TRBV7-2 and J usage is TRBJ1-4; D remains ambiguous. CDR1 and CDR2 from the germline V gene are SGHTA and FQGNSA. The V end lost 4 bases, the J end lost 6 bases, and 15 bases lay between the germline ends. The CDR3 is made up of 15 amino acids. In DNA form, the CDR3 reads TGTGCCAGCAGCTCCTCTTCCGTGAGGCATGAAAAACTGTTTTTT. Translation gives CASSSSSVRHEKLFF.

The rearrangement uses TRBV10-2 and TRBJ2-3; 10 nucleotides line up with TRBD2. Losses at the gene ends were 0 bases for V and 4 bases for J; bases not matched to a gene: 7. CDR3 size: 17 residues. Germline V lookup: CDR1 WSHSY, CDR2 SAAADI. The CDR3 region has the DNA TGCGCCAGCAGTGAGTCGAGGCTAGCGGGGGCCGCAGATACGCAGTATTTT. This sequence encodes CASSESRLAGAADTQYF.

The rearrangement links TRBV7-9 to TRBJ2-2, with TRBD2 as a possible D gene (5 bases). The length of the CDR3 is 16 residues. Germline V gene sequence: CDR1 SEHNR, CDR2 FQNEAQ (reference sequence). V lost 5 bases, J lost 7 bases, and 20 bases lay in between. The CDR3 region has the DNA TGTGCCAGCAGCCAAAGCACGGAAGGGAGTCGCGGGGAGCTGTTTTTT. Translated, it gives CASSQSTEGSRGELFF. Drawing the rest from reference TRBV7-9 and TRBJ2-2, the complete variable domain is DTGVSQNPRHKITKRGQNVTFRCDPISEHNRLYWYRQTLGQGPEFLTYFQNEAQLEKSRLLSDRFSAERPKGSFSTLEIQRTEQGDSAMYLCASSQSTEGSRGELFFGEGSRLTVL.

This chain joins TRBV25-1 and TRBJ2-5; 9 bases fit TRBD1. Germline V gene sequence: CDR1 MGHDK, CDR2 SYGVNS. This CDR3 is built from 14 residues. The ends lost 9 bases at V and 4 bases at J; junction bases unmatched: 9. DNA of the CDR3: TGTGCCAGGACAAAGGACAGGGGTCGAGAGACCCAGTACTTC. It translates to CARTKDRGRETQYF.

The CDR3 loop is CASSIGTGIGEQYF. The DNA of the CDR3 is TGTGCCAGTAGTATAGGGACAGGGATCGGAGAGCAGTACTTC. The V call is TRBV19, the J call TRBJ2-7; 8 bases map to TRBD1. Germline V gives CDR1 LNHDA, CDR2 SQIVND (reference sequence). The V segment lost 1 base and the J segment 7 bases; nucleotides outside the gene matches: 6. CDR3 length equals 14 residues.

V gene TRBV12-3 or TRBV12-4 combines with J gene TRBJ1-2, with 8 bases aligning to TRBD1. The V segment lost 6 bases and the J segment 5 bases; nucleotides outside the gene matches: 5. CDR3 length equals 13 residues. The CDR3: CASRAGQVYGYTF. In DNA, the CDR3 is TGTGCCAGCAGGGCGGGACAGGTTTATGGCTACACCTTC.

The chain couples TRBV12-3 or TRBV12-4 to TRBJ1-2; 7 positions match TRBD1. This CDR3 is built from 13 residues. Unmatched junction bases numbered 6, after V lost 7 bases and J lost 4 bases. The CDR3 nucleotides read TGTGCCAGCACCTTACAGGGGCTCTATGGCTACACCTTC. Amino acids: CASTLQGLYGYTF.

The gene calls are TRBV19 and TRBJ2-5, with unresolved D. This CDR3 is 12 amino acids long. Trimming shortened V by 5 bases and J by 1 base, and 5 bases separated the two germline ends. Germline CDR1 reads LNHDA; CDR2 reads SQIVND (reference sequence). The CDR3 DNA reads as TGTGCCAGTAGTCGCCTCCAAGAGACCCAGTACTTC. As protein: CASSRLQETQYF.

On this clone: Lacking the conserved final phenylalanine or tryptophan, this CDR3 likely reflects a read error. No DNA is shown, since the ends of the CDR3 on it are uncertain; the CDR3 is the one TCRdb lists. The chain combines TRBV6-1 with TRBJ1-1. Including both end residues, the CDR3 is 12 amino acids long. CDR1 MNHNS and CDR2 SASEGT come from the germline V gene. CDR3 sequence reads: CASSESQRERAV.

About this clone: The germline gene is not matched at one end of the junction; a read error may be the cause. V is TRBV28 and J is TRBJ1-1; D is perhaps TRBD1 (6 bases). The CDR3 length is 17 residues. Germline assignment: CDR1 MDHEN and CDR2 SYDVKM. The CDR3: CASSLRGGPTLNTEAFF. CDR3 DNA sequence: TGTGCCAGTAGTTTAAGGGGGGGACCAACCCTGAACACTGAAGCTTTCTTT.

This clone was seen only a few times. V usage is TRBV6-2 or TRBV6-3 and J usage is TRBJ2-5; possible D gene TRBD1, 6 bases. Trimming took off 5 bases at V and 5 bases at J, with 6 bases between the two ends. The germline V gene encodes CDR1 MNHEY and CDR2 SVGEGT. There are 11 residues in the CDR3. The CDR3 DNA reads as TGTGCCAGCAGTCAGGGGGAGACCCAGTACTTC. Residues: CASSQGETQYF.

J is TRBJ2-1 and V is TRBV4-1; 11 positions agree with TRBD2. In germline, CDR1 is MGHRA, CDR2 YSYEKL. V shed 4 bases and J 4 bases; nucleotides not matched to a gene: 6. The CDR3 spans 16 residues. The CDR3 DNA reads TGCGCCAGCAGCCTTACTAGCGGGGGCCTTTACAATGAGCAGTTCTTC. Translating it yields CASSLTSGGLYNEQFF.

The chain couples TRBV5-1 to TRBJ2-1; D remains unclear. The V gene's germline CDR1 is SGHRS and CDR2 YFSETQ. This CDR3 is 16 amino acids long. The ends were cut back, 4 bases at V and 7 bases at J, with 21 bases in the middle. The CDR3 protein is CASSPTSASARNEQFF. CDR3 nucleotide sequence: TGCGCCAGCAGCCCCACCTCGGCCTCAGCCAGAAATGAGCAGTTCTTC. Full variable domain (rest looked up from reference TRBV5-1 and TRBJ2-1): KAGVTQTPRYLIKTRGQQVTLSCSPISGHRSVSWYQQTPGQGLQFLFEYFSETQRNKGNFPGRFSGRQFSNSRSEMNVSTLELGDSALYLCASSPTSASARNEQFFGPGTRLTVL.